This T cell receptor beta chain was identified in a study of blood T cell repertoires in COVID-19 (dated by TCRdb to about 2020). General notes on the study: Collaborator samples came from the United States, Italy and Spain and covered acute and convalescent phases of COVID-19. The material from the prospective study consisted of cDNA or gDNA derived from T cells, B-cell-depleted T cells, or PBMCs. The dataset comprised deeply sampled blood TCRbeta repertoires from subjects exposed to, actively infected with, or recovered from COVID-19. The repertoires were released in a freely available public database meant as a resource for research on the immune response to SARS-CoV-2. Samples were obtained from the ongoing ImmuneRACE study (first 160 participants) and from some 1,200 subjects provided by 6 global collaborators. A de-identified subject ID, COVID-19 status, age in years and sex were almost always included in the sample metadata. HLA class I and class II types, where available, came from metadata supplied by the sample provider rather than from assay-based typing.

Whole blood was collected in K2EDTA tubes by collaborating institutions according to the institutions' own protocols. For TCRbeta analysis, collaborator samples were shipped as frozen whole blood, as isolated PBMCs, or as DNA extracted from either sample type. Cut back by 7 bases and 0 bases, the V and J ends lie 12 bases apart. There are 14 amino acids in the CDR3, from cysteine to phenylalanine inclusive. Here the CDR3 DNA is all that survives: 42 bases in frame from base 1. CDR1 and CDR2 are read off the germline V gene as SNHLY and FYNNEI. What the authors observed across the whole study: The quantity of clinical and demographic metadata differed by source and by participant and was supplied without curation.

In regard to this clone: Its cognate antigen has yet to be identified. Base qualities are not recorded, but no much larger clone differs from it by a single base.

The immunoSEQ Assay, a bias-controlled multiplex PCR, was used to amplify TCRbeta CDR3 regions from genomic DNA. From the authors' description of their analysis: The number of nucleated cells in each sample was estimated from the amplification of reference gene primers within the assay. To quantify the absolute abundance of each unique TCRbeta CDR3 rearrangement, sequence reads were collapsed and filtered. For each sample, productive Simpson clonality was calculated as the square root of Simpson's diversity index across productive rearrangements. The source is immuneACCESS, and TCRdb retained only in-frame sequences with V and J called. Part of the clones is not carried over; for the studies checked, unresolved V genes explain less than half of this, and the remainder is unexplained. V and J calls plus clone size are reproduced from that table; the DNA served to infer D and trimming. This sample is represented by 150,000 to 160,000 clones; 75% to 90% of them were singletons. The ten largest clones take up about 0.5% of the sample.

The specimen sequenced was peripheral blood. This receptor was obtained from a man aged 60 to 75 with acute or convalescent COVID-19. The chain is made from TRBV2 and TRBJ1-2; the D gene is possibly TRBD1, with 5 bases matching. DNA sequence: TGTGCCAGCACCAACAGGATTACTAACTATGGCTACACCTTC. The resulting protein is CASTNRITNYGYTF.